This is a list of T cell receptor beta chains from one sample in a study of CD8+ T cells in alopecia areata. Only in-frame clones appear in the TCRdb table, and some are missing; sequencing was by immunoSEQ multiplex PCR. This sample has nearly 95,000 clones, with over 70% found just once. Here the sequenced sample was CD8+ T cells sorted from blood, taken at roughly week 45, from a patient treated with tofacitinib. The source is a human donor with alopecia areata. The CDR3 runs from the conserved cysteine through the conserved F or W. D genes are given only for firm matches. Part of the rows lack a size; the others show once, few, many or a class for expanded clones.

j_call,d_call,v_call,clone_size,cdr3_nt,cdr3_aa
TRBJ1-1,-,TRBV12-5,-,TGTGCTAGTGAGCCAGGCAGAGAAGAAGCTTTCTTT,CASEPGREEAFF
TRBJ2-7,TRBD1,TRBV4-3,few,TGCGCCAGCAGCCAAGAGGGGACAGGGGTCTACGAGCAGTACTTC,CASSQEGTGVYEQYF
TRBJ1-1,-,TRBV29-1,-,TGCAGCGCAATCTGGGACCCCACTGAAGCTTTCTTT,CSAIWDPTEAFF
TRBJ1-2,-,TRBV7-3,-,TGTGCCAGCAGCTTAGGAGGACCAGAGAACGGCCTCTTC,CASSLGGPENGLF
TRBJ2-5,-,TRBV7-9,-,TGTGCCAGCAGCTTAGCGACCCAAGAGACCCAGTACTTC,CASSLATQETQYF
TRBJ1-2,-,TRBV2,-,TGTGCCAGCAGTGAGGAAGCAGGGCCTACCGCTAACTATGGCTACACCTTC,CASSEEAGPTANYGYTF
TRBJ1-1,-,TRBV6-6,-,TGTGCCAGCAGTTACTCCGGGGCCCGGGAAGCTTTCTTT,CASSYSGAREAFF
TRBJ2-4,-,TRBV21-1,few,TGTGCCAGCGGGAGGGACAGGTGGGATCTAGCCAAAAACATTCAGTACTTC,CASGRDRWDLAKNIQYF
TRBJ1-1,-,TRBV28,-,TGTGCCAGCAGCCCAATAGGGGAGGAAGCTTTCTTT,CASSPIGEEAFF
TRBJ2-7,-,TRBV7-9,-,TGTGCCAGCAGCTTAGGGACGGCCGAGCAGTACTTC,CASSLGTAEQYF
TRBJ1-1,TRBD1,TRBV19,few,TGTGCCAGTAGAGGGGGCGAAGAAGCTTTCTTT,CASRGGEEAFF